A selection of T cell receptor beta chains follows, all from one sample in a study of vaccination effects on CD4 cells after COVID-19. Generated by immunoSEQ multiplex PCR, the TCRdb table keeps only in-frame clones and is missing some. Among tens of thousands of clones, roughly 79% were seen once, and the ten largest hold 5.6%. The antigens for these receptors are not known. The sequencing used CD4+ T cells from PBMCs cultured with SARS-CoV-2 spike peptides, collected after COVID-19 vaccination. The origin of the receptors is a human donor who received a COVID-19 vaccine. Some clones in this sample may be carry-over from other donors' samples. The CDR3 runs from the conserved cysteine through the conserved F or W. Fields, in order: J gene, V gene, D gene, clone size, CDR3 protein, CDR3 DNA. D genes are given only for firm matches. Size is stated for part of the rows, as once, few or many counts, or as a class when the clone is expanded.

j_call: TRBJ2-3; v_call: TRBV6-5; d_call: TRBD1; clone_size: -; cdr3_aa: CASSQTGVTDTQYF; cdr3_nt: TGTGCCAGCAGTCAAACAGGGGTCACAGATACGCAGTATTTT
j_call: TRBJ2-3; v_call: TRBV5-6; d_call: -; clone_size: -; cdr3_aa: CASSLVSRSSTDTQYF; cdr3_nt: TGTGCCAGCAGCTTGGTCTCACGCTCGAGCACAGATACGCAGTATTTT
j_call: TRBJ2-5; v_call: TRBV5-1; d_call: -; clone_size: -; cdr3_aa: CASSFNPGGEETQYF; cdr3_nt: TGCGCCAGCAGCTTCAACCCCGGAGGCGAAGAGACCCAGTACTTC
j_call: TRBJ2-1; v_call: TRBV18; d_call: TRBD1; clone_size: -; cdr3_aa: CASSPDRVENEQFF; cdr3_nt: TGTGCCAGCTCACCGGACAGGGTGGAGAATGAGCAGTTCTTC
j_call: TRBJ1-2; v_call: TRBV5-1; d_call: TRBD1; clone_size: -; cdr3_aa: CASSLGGGEGYGYTF; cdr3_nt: TGCGCCAGCAGCTTGGGAGGGGGCGAGGGGTATGGCTACACCTTC
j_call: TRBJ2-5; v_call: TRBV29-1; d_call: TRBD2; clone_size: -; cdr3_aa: CSVKTSGGAETQYF; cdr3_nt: TGCAGCGTTAAGACTAGCGGGGGGGCGGAGACCCAGTACTTC
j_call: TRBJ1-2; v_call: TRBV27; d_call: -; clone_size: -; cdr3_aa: CASSDSGSAWGYTF; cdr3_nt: TGTGCCAGCAGTGATTCGGGATCAGCGTGGGGCTACACCTTC
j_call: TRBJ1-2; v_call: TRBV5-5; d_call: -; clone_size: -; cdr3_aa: CASSLYFGSYGYTF; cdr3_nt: TGTGCCAGCAGCTTGTACTTTGGTAGCTATGGCTACACCTTC
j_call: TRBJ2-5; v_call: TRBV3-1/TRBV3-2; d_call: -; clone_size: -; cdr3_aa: CASSQWTKRETQYF; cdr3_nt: TGTGCCAGCAGCCAATGGACAAAGCGGGAGACCCAGTACTTC
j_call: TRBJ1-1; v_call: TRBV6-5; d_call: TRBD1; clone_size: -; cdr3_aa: CASSTDRGRLAFF; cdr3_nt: TGTGCCAGCAGTACGGACAGGGGGCGGCTAGCTTTCTTT
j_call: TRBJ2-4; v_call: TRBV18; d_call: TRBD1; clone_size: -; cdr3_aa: CASSPNQDRGNIQYF; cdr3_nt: TGTGCCAGCTCCCCAAACCAGGACAGGGGGAACATTCAGTACTTC
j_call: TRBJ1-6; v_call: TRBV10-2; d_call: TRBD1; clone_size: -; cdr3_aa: CASSEGQAKTVNSPLHF; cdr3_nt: TGCGCCAGCAGCGAGGGACAGGCAAAAACCGTAAATTCACCCCTCCACTTT
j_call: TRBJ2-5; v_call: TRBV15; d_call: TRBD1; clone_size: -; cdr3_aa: CATSRDGQDKDPQYF; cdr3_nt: TGTGCCACCAGCAGAGATGGACAGGATAAGGACCCCCAGTACTTC
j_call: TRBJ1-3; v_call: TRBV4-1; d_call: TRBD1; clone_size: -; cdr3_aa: CASSRTPGQRSGNTIYF; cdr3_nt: TGCGCCAGCAGCCGAACTCCGGGACAGCGCTCTGGAAACACCATATATTTT
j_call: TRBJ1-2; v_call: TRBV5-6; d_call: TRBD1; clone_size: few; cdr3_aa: CASRTGGGYTF; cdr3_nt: TGTGCCAGCCGGACAGGGGGTGGCTACACCTTC
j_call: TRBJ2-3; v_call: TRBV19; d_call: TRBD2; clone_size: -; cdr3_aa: CASQREGLTDTQYF; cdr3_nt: TGTGCCAGTCAAAGGGAGGGACTCACAGATACGCAGTATTTT
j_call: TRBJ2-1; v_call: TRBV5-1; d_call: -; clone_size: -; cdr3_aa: CASSLFPTGDEQFF; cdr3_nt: TGCGCCAGCAGCTTGTTCCCCACTGGGGATGAGCAGTTCTTC
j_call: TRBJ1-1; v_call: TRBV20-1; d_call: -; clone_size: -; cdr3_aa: CSVTQERVIFF; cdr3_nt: TGCAGTGTTACACAGGAGCGGGTTATATTCTTT
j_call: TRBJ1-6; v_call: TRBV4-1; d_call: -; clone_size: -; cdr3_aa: CASSQVWLSNSPLHF; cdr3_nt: TGCGCCAGCAGCCAAGTGTGGCTAAGTAATTCACCCCTCCACTTT
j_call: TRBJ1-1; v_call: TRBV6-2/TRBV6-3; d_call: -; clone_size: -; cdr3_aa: CASSYAAGPLNTEAFF; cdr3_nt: TGTGCCAGCAGTTACGCAGCGGGACCCCTGAACACTGAAGCTTTCTTT
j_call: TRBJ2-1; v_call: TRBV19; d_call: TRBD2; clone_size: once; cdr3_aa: CASSPGTSGFYNEQFF; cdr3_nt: TGTGCCAGTAGTCCGGGGACTAGCGGGTTTTACAATGAGCAGTTCTTC
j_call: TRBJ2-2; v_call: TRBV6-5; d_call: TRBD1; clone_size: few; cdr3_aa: CASSWGQGRTGELFF; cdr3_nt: TGTGCCAGCAGCTGGGGACAGGGGCGTACCGGGGAGCTGTTTTTT
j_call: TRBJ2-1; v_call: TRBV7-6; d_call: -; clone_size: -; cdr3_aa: CASSSPRSTPTYNEQFF; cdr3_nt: TGTGCCAGCAGCTCGCCTAGATCAACCCCTACCTACAATGAGCAGTTCTTC
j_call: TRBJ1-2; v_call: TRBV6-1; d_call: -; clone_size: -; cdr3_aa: CASSEEQGHGYTF; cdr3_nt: TGTGCCAGCAGTGAAGAACAGGGCCATGGCTACACCTTC
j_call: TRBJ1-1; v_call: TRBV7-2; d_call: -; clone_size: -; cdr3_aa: CASSYVQNTEAFF; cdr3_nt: TGTGCCAGCAGCTACGTACAGAACACTGAAGCTTTCTTT
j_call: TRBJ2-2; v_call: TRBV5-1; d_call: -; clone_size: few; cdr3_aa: CASSLEGTLGELFF; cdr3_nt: TGCGCCAGCAGCTTGGAGGGCACCCTGGGGGAGCTGTTTTTT
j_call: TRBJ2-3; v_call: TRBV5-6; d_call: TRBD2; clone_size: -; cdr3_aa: CASSSGGWTDTQYF; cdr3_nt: TGTGCCAGCAGCTCGGGGGGTTGGACAGATACGCAGTATTTT
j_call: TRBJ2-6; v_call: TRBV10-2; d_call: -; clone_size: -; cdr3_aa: CASSESANVLTF; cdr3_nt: TGCGCCAGCAGTGAAAGTGCCAACGTCCTGACTTTC
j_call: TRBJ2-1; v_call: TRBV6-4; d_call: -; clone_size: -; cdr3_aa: CASTPDLHSNEQFF; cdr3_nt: TGTGCCAGCACCCCGGACCTCCATTCCAATGAGCAGTTCTTC
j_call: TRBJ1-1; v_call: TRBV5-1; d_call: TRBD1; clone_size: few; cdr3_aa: CASSLEAGGLTEAFF; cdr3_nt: TGCGCCAGCAGCTTGGAGGCAGGGGGCCTCACTGAAGCTTTCTTT
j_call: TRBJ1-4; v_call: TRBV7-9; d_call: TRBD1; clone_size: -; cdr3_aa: CASSPGTAATNEKLFF; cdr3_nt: TGTGCCAGCAGCCCCGGGACAGCTGCAACTAATGAAAAACTGTTTTTT
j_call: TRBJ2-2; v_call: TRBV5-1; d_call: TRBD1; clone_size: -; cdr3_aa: CASSLGQGFGELFF; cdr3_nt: TGCGCCAGCAGCTTGGGACAGGGTTTCGGGGAGCTGTTTTTT
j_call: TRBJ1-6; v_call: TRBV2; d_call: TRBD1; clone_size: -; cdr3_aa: CASSEAGIGGRGNSPLHF; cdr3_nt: TGTGCCAGCAGTGAAGCGGGGATAGGCGGCAGGGGGAATTCACCCCTCCACTTT
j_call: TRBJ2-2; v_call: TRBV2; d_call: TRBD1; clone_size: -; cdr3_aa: CAGGPGQGIGELFF; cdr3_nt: TGTGCCGGGGGCCCGGGACAGGGGATAGGGGAGCTGTTTTTT
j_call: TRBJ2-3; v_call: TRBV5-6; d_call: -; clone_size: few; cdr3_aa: CASSPVYSSTDTQYF; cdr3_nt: TGTGCCAGCAGCCCCGTCTACTCTAGCACAGATACGCAGTATTTT
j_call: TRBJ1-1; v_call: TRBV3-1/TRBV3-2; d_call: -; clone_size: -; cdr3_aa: CASGQAQSRRDGAFF; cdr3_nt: TGTGCCAGTGGCCAGGCACAGAGTCGGCGAGATGGGGCTTTCTTT
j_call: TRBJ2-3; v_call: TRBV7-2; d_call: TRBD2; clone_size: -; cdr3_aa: CASSLGGLAGVTDTQYF; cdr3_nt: TGTGCCAGCAGCTTAGGGGGACTAGCGGGGGTCACAGATACGCAGTATTTT
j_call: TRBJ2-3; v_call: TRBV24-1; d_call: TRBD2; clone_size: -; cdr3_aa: CATSDSPSRGVDTQYF; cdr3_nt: TGTGCCACCAGTGATTCTCCTTCGCGGGGGGTCGATACGCAGTATTTT
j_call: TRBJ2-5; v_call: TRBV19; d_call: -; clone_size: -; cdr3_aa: CASSMVTGGKETQYF; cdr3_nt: TGTGCCAGTAGTATGGTGACAGGAGGAAAAGAGACCCAGTACTTC
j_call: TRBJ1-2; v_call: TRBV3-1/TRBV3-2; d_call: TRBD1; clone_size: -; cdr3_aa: CASSRQGGLAGGYTF; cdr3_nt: TGTGCCAGCAGTCGACAGGGCGGCCTCGCGGGTGGCTACACCTTC
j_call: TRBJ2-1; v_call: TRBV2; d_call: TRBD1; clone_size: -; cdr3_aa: CASSSGTGVRDEQFF; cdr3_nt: TGTGCCAGCAGTTCCGGGACAGGGGTTCGGGATGAGCAGTTCTTC
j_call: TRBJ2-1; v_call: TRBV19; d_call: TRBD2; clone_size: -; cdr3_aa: CASSTPRTSGKYNEQFF; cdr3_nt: TGTGCCAGTAGTACCCCGAGGACTAGCGGGAAATACAATGAGCAGTTCTTC
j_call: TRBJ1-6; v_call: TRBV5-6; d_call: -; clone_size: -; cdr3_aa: CASSLRGSSYNSPLHF; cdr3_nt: TGTGCCAGCAGCTTGCGGGGGAGCTCCTATAATTCACCCCTCCACTTT
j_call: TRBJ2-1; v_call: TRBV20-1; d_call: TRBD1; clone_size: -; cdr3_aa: CSADRANEQFF; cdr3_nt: TGCAGTGCCGACAGGGCCAATGAGCAGTTCTTC
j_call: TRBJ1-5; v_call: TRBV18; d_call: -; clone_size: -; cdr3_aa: CASSPQGGQPQHF; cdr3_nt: TGTGCCAGCTCACCACAGGGAGGCCAGCCCCAGCATTTT
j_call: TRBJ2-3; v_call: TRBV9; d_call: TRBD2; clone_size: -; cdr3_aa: CASSVAGGLAGMVDTQYF; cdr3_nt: TGTGCCAGCAGCGTAGCGGGGGGGCTAGCGGGCATGGTGGATACGCAGTATTTT
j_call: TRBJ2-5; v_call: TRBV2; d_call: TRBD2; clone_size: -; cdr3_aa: CASSEAVTGGPETQYF; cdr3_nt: TGTGCCAGCAGTGAAGCGGTAACGGGGGGGCCAGAGACCCAGTACTTC
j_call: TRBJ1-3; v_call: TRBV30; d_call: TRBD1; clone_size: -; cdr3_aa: CAWSTGTAGNTIYF; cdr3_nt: TGTGCCTGGAGTACGGGGACAGCAGGAAACACCATATATTTT